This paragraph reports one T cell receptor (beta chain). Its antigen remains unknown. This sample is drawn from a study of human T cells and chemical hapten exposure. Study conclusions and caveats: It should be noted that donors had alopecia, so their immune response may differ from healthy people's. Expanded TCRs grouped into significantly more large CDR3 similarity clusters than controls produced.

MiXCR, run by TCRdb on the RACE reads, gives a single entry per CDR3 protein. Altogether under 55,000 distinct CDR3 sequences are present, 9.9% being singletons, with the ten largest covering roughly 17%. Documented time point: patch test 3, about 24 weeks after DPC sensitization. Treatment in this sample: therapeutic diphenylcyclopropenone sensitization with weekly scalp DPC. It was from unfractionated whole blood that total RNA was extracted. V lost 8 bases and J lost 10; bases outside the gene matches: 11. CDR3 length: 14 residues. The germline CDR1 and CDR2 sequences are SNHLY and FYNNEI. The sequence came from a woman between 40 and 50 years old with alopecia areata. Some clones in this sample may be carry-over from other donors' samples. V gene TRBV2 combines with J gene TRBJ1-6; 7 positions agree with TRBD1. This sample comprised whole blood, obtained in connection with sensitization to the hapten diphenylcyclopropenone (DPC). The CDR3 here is CASGPWTGGSPLHF. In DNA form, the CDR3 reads TGTGCCAGCGGCCCCTGGACAGGCGGGTCACCCCTCCACTTT.